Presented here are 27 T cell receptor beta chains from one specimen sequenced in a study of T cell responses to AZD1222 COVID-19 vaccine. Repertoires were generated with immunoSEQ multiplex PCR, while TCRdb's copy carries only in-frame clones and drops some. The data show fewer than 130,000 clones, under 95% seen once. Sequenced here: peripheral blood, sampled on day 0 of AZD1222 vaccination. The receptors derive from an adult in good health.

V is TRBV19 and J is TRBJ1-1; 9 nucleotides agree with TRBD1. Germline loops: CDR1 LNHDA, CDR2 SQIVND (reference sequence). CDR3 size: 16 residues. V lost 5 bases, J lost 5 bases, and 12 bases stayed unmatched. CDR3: CASSDTGGVGRTEAFF. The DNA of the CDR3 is TGTGCCAGTAGTGATACAGGGGGCGTAGGTCGAACTGAAGCTTTCTTT. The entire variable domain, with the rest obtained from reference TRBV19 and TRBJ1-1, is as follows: DGGITQSPKYLFRKEGQNVTLSCEQNLNHDAMYWYRQDPGQGLRLIYYSQIVNDFQKGDIAEGYSVSREKKESFPLTVTSAQKNPTAFYLCASSDTGGVGRTEAFFGQGTRLTVV.

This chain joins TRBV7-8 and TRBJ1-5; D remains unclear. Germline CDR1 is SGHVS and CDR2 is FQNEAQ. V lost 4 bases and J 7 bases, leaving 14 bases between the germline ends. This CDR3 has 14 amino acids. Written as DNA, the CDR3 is TGTGCCAGCAGCTATGGAGGGATCGCACAGCCCCAGCATTTT. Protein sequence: CASSYGGIAQPQHF.

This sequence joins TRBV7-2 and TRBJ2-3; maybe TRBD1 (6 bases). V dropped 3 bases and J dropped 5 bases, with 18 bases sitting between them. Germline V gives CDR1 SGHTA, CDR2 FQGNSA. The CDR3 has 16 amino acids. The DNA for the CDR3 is TGTGCCAGCAGCTTTCAACAGGGTGGTGTCGGAGATACGCAGTATTTT. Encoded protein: CASSFQQGGVGDTQYF. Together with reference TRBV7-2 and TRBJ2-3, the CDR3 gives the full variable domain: GAGVSQSPSNKVTEKGKDVELRCDPISGHTALYWYRQSLGQGLEFLIYFQGNSAPDKSGLPSDRFSAERTGGSVSTLTIQRTQQEDSAVYLCASSFQQGGVGDTQYFGPGTRLTVL.

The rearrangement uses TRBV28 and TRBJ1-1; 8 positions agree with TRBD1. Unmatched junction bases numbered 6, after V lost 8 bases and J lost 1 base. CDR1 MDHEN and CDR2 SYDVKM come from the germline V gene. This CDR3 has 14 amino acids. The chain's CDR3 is CASSAGGRNTEAFF. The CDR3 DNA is TGTGCCAGCTCCGCAGGGGGCCGGAACACTGAAGCTTTCTTT. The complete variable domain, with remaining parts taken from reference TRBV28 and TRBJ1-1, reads DVKVTQSSRYLVKRTGEKVFLECVQDMDHENMFWYRQDPGLGLRLIYFSYDVKMKEKGDIPEGYSVSREKKERFSLILESASTNQTSMYLCASSAGGRNTEAFFGQGTRLTVV.

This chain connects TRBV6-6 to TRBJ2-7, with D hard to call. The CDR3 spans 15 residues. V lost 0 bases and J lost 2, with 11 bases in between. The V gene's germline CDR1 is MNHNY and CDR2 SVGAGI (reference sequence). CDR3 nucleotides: TGTGCCAGCAGTTACTCGCTAGGGCCCCCCTACGAGCAGTACTTC. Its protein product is CASSYSLGPPYEQYF.

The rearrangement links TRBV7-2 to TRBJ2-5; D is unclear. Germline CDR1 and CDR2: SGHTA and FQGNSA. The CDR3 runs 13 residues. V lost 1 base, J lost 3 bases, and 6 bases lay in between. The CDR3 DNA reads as TGTGCCAGCAGCTTAGTAAGAGAAGAGACCCAGTACTTC. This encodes CASSLVREETQYF.

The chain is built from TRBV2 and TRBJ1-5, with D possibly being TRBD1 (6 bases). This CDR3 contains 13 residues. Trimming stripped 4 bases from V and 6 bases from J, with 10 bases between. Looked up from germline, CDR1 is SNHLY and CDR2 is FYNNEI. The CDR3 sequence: CASSGGAGQPQHF. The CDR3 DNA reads TGTGCCAGCAGTGGGGGGGCGGGTCAGCCCCAGCATTTT.

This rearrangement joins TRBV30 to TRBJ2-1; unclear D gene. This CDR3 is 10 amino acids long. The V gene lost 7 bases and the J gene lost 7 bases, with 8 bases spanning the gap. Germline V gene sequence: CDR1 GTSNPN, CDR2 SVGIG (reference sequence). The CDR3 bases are TGTGCCTCCCTCAAAAATGAGCAGTTCTTC. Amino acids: CASLKNEQFF.

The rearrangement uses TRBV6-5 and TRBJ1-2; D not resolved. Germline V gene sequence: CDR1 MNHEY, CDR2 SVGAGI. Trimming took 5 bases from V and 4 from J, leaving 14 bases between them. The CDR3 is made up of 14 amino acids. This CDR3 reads CASSKSGLSYGYTF. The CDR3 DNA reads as TGTGCCAGCAGTAAGTCCGGGCTCTCCTATGGCTACACCTTC.

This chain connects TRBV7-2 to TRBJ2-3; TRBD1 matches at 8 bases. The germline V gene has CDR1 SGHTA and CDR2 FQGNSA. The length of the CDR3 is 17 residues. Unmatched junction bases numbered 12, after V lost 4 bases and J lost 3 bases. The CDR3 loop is CASSYRSRTGGTDTQYF. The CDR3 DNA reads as TGTGCCAGCAGCTACAGGTCGAGAACAGGGGGTACAGATACGCAGTATTTT.

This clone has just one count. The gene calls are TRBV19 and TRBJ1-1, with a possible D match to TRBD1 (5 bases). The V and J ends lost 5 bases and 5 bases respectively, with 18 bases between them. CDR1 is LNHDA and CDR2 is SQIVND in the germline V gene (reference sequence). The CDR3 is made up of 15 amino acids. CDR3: CASSLQGRAGTEAFF. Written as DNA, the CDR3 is TGTGCCAGTAGTCTTCAGGGCCGTGCCGGGACTGAAGCTTTCTTT.

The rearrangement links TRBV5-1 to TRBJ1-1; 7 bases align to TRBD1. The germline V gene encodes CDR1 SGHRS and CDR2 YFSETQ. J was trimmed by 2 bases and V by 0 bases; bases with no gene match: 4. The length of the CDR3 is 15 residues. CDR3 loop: CASSLEGTANTEAFF. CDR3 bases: TGCGCCAGCAGCTTGGAAGGGACAGCAAACACTGAAGCTTTCTTT.

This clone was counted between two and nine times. The CDR3 reads CASSLLAGGHNEQFF. The CDR3 nucleotides read TGCGCCAGCAGCTTACTAGCGGGGGGGCACAATGAGCAGTTCTTC. The rearrangement links TRBV5-1 to TRBJ2-1; 13 nucleotides align to TRBD2. Germline V gives CDR1 SGHRS, CDR2 YFSETQ. This CDR3 is 15 amino acids long. Losses at the gene ends were 2 bases for V and 5 bases for J; bases not matched to a gene: 1.

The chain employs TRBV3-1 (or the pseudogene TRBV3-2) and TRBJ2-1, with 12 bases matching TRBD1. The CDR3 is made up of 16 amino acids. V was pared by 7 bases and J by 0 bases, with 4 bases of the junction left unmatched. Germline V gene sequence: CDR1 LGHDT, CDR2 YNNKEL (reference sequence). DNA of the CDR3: TGTGCCAGCATGCCGGGACAGGGGGCCTCCTACAATGAGCAGTTCTTC. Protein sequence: CASMPGQGASYNEQFF.

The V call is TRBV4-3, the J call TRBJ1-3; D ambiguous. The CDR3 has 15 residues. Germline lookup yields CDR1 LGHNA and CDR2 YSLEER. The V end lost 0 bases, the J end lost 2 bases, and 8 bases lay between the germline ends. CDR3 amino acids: CASSQDTPPGNTIYF. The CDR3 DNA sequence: TGCGCCAGCAGCCAAGATACCCCCCCTGGAAACACCATATATTTT.

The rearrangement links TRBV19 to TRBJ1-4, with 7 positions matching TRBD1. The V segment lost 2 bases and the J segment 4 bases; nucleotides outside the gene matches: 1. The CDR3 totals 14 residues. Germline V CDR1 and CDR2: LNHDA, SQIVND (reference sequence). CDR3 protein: CASSIQGGNEKLFF. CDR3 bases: TGTGCCAGTAGTATACAGGGGGGTAATGAAAAACTGTTTTTT. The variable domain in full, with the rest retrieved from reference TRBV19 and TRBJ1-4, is DGGITQSPKYLFRKEGQNVTLSCEQNLNHDAMYWYRQDPGQGLRLIYYSQIVNDFQKGDIAEGYSVSREKKESFPLTVTSAQKNPTAFYLCASSIQGGNEKLFFGSGTQLSVL.

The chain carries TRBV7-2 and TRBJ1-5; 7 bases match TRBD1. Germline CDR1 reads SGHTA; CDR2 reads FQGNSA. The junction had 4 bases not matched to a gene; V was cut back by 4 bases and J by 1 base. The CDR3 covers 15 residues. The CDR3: CASSSRQGSNQPQHF. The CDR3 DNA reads TGTGCCAGCAGCTCCCGACAGGGAAGCAATCAGCCCCAGCATTTT.

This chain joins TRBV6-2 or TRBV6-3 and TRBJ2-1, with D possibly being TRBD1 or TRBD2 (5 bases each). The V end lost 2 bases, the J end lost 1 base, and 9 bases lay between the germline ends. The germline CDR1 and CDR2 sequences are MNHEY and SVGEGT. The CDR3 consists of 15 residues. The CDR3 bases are TGTGCCAGCAGTTACGGGACGGATTCCTACAATGAGCAGTTCTTC. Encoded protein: CASSYGTDSYNEQFF.

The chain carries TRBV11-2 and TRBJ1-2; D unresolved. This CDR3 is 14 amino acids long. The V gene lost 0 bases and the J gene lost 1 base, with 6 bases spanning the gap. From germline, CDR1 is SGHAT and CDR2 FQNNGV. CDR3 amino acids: CASSLDWGNYGYTF. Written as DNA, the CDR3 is TGTGCCAGCAGCTTAGATTGGGGTAACTATGGCTACACCTTC.

CDR3 protein: CATSRVPDRNYGYTF. The DNA for the CDR3 is TGTGCCACCAGCAGAGTCCCGGATCGGAACTATGGCTACACCTTC. The chain recombines TRBV15 with TRBJ1-2; D is uncertain. The V end lost 1 base, the J end lost 2 bases, and 11 bases lay between the germline ends. Germline assignment: CDR1 LNHNV and CDR2 YYDKDF (reference sequence). The CDR3 consists of 15 residues. The variable domain in full, completed from reference TRBV15 and TRBJ1-2, reads DAMVIQNPRYQVTQFGKPVTLSCSQTLNHNVMYWYQQKSSQAPKLLFHYYDKDFNNEADTPDNFQSRRPNTSFCFLDIRSPGLGDTAMYLCATSRVPDRNYGYTFGSGTRLTVV.

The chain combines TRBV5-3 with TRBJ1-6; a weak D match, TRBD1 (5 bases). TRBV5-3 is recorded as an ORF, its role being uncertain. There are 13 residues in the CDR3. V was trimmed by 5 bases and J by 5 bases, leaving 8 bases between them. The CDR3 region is CARRRGDNSPLHF. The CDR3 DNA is TGTGCCAGAAGGCGGGGGGATAATTCACCCCTCCACTTT.

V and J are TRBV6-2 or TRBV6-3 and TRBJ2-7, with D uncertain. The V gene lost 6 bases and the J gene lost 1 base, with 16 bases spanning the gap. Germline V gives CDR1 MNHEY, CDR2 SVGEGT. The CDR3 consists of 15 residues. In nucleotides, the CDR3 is TGTGCCAGCAGCCCCCGTGGTAGTGGGTCCTACGAGCAGTACTTC. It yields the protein CASSPRGSGSYEQYF.

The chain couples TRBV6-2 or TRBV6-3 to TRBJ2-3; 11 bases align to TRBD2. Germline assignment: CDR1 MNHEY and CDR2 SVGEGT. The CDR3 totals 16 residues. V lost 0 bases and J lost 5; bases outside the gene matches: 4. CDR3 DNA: TGTGCCAGCAGTTACTCTAGCGGGAGGGCCCTAGATACGCAGTATTTT. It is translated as CASSYSSGRALDTQYF.

CDR3: CASSQGTSGSIGEQFF. The DNA of the CDR3 is TGTGCCAGCAGCCAAGGAACTAGCGGGAGTATCGGTGAGCAGTTCTTC. The V and J genes are TRBV4-2 and TRBJ2-1; 11 bases map to TRBD2. The CDR3 contains 16 residues. Germline V lookup: CDR1 LGHNA, CDR2 YNFKEQ. V shed 1 base and J 9 bases; nucleotides not matched to a gene: 8.

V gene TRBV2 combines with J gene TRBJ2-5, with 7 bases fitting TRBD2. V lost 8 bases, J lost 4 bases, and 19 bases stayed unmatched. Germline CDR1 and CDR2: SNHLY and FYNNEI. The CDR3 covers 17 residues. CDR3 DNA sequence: TGTGCCAGCCGGTATGTGCTAGCGGCGGTAGAAAGAGAGACCCAGTACTTC. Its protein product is CASRYVLAAVERETQYF.

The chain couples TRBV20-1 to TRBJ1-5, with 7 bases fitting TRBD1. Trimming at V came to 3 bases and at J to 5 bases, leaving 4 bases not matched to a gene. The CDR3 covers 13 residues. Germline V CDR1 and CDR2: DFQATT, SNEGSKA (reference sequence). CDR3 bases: TGCAGTGCTAGTTGGGACAGATATCAGCCCCAGCATTTT. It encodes CSASWDRYQPQHF.

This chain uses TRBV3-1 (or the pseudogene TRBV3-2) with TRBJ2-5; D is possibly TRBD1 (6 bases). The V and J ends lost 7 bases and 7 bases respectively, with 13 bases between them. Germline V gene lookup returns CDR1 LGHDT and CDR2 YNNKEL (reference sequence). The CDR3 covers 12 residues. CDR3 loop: CASMPVQGTQYF. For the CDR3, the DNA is TGTGCCAGCATGCCGGTACAGGGGACCCAGTACTTC.